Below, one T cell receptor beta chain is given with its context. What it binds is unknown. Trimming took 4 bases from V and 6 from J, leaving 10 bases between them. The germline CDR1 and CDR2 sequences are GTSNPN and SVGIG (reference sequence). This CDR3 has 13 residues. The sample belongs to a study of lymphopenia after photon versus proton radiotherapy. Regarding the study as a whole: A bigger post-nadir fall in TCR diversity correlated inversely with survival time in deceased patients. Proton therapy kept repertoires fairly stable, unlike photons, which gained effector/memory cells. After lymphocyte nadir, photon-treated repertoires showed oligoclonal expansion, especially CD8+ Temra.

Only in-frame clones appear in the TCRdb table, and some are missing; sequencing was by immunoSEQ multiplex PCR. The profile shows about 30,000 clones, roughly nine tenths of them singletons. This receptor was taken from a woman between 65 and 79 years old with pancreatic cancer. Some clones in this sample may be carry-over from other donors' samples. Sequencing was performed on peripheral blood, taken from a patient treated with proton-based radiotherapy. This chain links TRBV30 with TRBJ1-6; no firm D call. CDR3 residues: CAWKDRVNSPLHF. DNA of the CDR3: TGTGCCTGGAAGGACCGAGTTAATTCACCCCTCCACTTT.